This is a list of T cell receptor beta chains from one sample in a study of blood T cell repertoires in COVID-19. TCRdb's copy holds only in-frame clones and misses some; the assay was immunoSEQ multiplex PCR. The sample has tens of thousands of clones; 75% to 95% are singletons. Source material: peripheral blood. These TCRs come from a woman of 80 years or more with acute or convalescent COVID-19. The CDR3 runs from the conserved cysteine through the conserved F or W. D genes are given only for firm matches.

d_call	v_call	j_call	cdr3_nt	cdr3_aa
TRBD2	TRBV7-6	TRBJ2-5	TGTGCCAGCAGCTTAGTCCCAGCGGGAGGAGAGACCCAGTACTTC	CASSLVPAGGETQYF
-	TRBV5-1	TRBJ1-2	TGCGCCAGCAGCTTCGACAGCTATGGCTACACCTTC	CASSFDSYGYTF
TRBD2	TRBV6-1	TRBJ2-1	TGTGCCAGCAGTGAACGACTAGCGGGGGCCGCCCCTAGCTCCTACAATGAGCAGTTCTTC	CASSERLAGAAPSSYNEQFF
-	TRBV19	TRBJ1-5	TGTGCCAGTAGTATTGACGGGAGTCAGCCCCAGCATTTT	CASSIDGSQPQHF
TRBD2	TRBV18	TRBJ2-1	TGTGCCAGCTCACCACGTCTAGCGGGAAACAATGAGCAGTTCTTC	CASSPRLAGNNEQFF
TRBD1	TRBV4-2	TRBJ1-6	TGTGCCATCTCCCGGGACAGGGTTGGATCACCCCTCCACTTT	CAISRDRVGSPLHF
-	TRBV18	TRBJ1-1	TGTGCCAGCTCACCATACAGTAAGAACACTGAAGCTTTCTTT	CASSPYSKNTEAFF
-	TRBV6-6	TRBJ1-6	TGTGCCAGCAGTTACGAGGGTCCGAATTCACCCCTCCACTTT	CASSYEGPNSPLHF
TRBD2	TRBV4-2	TRBJ2-5	TGTGCCAGCAGCCAAGACTTCGGAGCTACTAGCGGGGCTAGGTATGAGACCCAGTACTTC	CASSQDFGATSGARYETQYF
TRBD1	TRBV19	TRBJ1-1	TGTGCCAGTAGTAGTGCAGGGGGCGTCTTGGACACTGAAGCTTTCTTT	CASSSAGGVLDTEAFF
-	TRBV9	TRBJ1-1	TGTGCCAGCAGCGTAGTGGGGGACTCAAGCTCGGCTTTCTTT	CASSVVGDSSSAFF
TRBD1	TRBV6-5	TRBJ2-1	TGTGCCAGCAGAACGGACAGGGGGTATGAGCAGTTCTTC	CASRTDRGYEQFF
TRBD2	TRBV28	TRBJ2-7	TGTGCCAGCAGTTTTTGGGGCGGGGGAACCTACGAGCAGTACTTC	CASSFWGGGTYEQYF
TRBD2	TRBV11-3	TRBJ2-3	TGTGCCAGCAGTTCCGGGACTAGCGCGGCAGATACGCAGTATTTT	CASSSGTSAADTQYF
TRBD1	TRBV5-1	TRBJ1-1	TGCGCCAGCAGCGTAACACAGGGGGAAAGGACTGAAGCTTTCTTT	CASSVTQGERTEAFF
TRBD2	TRBV5-1	TRBJ2-7	TGCGCCAGCAGCTTGGGGACTAGGGCAGCCCCCTACGAGCAGTACTTC	CASSLGTRAAPYEQYF